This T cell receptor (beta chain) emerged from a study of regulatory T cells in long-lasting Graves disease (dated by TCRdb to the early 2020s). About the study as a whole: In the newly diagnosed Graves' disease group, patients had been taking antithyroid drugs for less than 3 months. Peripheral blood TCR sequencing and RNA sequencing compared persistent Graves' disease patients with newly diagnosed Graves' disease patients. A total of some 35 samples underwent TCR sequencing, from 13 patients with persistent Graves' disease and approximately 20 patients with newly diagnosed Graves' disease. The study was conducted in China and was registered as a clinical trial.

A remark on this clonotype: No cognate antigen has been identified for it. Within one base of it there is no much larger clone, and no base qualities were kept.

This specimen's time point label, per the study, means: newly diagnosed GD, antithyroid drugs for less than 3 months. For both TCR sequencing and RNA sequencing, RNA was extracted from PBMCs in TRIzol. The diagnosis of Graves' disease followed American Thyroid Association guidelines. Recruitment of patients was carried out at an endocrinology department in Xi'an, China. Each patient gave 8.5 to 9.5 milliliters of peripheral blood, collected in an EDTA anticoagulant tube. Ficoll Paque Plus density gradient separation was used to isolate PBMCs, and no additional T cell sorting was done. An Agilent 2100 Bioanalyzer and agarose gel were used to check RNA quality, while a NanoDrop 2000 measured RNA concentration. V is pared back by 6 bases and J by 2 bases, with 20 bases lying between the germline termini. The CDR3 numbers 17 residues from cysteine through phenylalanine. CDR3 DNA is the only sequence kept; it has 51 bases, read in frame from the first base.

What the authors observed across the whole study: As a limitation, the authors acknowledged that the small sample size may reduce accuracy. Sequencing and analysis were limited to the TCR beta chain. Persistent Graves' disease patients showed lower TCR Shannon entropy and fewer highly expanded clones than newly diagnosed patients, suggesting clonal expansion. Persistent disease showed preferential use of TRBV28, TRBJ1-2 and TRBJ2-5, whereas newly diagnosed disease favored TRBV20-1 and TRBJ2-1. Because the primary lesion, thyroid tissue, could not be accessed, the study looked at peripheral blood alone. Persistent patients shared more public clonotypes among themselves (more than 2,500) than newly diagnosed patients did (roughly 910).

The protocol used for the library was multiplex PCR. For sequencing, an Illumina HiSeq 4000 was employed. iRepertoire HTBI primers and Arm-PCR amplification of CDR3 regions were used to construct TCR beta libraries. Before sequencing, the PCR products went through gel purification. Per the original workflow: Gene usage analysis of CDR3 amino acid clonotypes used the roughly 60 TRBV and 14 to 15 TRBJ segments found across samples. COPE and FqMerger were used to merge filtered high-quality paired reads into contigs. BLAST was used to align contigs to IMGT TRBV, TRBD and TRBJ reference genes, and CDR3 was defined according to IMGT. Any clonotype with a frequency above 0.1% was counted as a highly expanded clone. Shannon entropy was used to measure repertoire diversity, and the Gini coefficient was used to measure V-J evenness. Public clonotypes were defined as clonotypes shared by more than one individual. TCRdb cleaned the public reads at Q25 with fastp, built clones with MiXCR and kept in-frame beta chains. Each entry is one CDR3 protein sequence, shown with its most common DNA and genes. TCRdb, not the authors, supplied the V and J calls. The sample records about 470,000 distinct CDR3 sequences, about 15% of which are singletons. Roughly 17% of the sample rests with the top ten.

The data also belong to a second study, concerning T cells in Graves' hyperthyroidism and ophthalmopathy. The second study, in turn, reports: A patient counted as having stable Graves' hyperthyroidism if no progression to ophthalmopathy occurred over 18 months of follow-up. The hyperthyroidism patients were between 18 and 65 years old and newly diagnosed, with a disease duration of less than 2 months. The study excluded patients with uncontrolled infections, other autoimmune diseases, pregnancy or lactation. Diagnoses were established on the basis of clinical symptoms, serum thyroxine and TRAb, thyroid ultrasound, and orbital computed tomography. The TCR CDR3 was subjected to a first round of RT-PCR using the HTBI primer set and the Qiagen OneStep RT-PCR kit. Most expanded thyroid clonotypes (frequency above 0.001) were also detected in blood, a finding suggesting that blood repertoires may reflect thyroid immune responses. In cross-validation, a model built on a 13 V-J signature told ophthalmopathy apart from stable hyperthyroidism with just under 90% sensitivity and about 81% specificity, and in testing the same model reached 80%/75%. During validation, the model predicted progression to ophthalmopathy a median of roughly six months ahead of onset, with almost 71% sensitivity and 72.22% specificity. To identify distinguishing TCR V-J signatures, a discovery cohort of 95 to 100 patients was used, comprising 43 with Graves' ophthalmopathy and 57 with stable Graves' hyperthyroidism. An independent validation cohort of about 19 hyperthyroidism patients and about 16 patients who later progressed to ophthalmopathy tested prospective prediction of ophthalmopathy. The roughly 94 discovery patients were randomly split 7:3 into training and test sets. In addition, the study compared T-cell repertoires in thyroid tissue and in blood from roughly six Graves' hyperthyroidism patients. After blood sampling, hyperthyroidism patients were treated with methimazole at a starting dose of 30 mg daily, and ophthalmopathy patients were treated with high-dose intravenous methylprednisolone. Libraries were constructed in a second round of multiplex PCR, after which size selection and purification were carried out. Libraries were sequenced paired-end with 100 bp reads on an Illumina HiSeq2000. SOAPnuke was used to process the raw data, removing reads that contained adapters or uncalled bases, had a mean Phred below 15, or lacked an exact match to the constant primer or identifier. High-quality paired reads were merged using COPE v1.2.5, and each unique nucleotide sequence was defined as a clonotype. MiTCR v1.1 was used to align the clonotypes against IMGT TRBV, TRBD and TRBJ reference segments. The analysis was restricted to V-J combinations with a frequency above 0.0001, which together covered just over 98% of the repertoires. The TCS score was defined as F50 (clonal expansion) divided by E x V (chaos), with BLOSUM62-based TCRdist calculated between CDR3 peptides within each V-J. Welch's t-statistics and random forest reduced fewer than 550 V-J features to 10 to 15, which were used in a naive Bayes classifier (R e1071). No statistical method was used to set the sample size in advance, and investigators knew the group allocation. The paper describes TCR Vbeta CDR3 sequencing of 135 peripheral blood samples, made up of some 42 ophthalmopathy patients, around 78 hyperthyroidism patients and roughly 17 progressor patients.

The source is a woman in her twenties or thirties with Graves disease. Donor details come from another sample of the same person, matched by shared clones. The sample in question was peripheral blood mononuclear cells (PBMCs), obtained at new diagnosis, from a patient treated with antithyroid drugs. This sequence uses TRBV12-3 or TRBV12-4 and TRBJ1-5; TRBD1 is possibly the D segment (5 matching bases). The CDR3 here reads CASSTTHGAVGNQPQHF. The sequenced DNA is TGTGCCAGCAGCACGACACATGGGGCTGTCGGCAATCAGCCCCAGCATTTT.